This T cell receptor beta chain was profiled in a study of cytomegalovirus exposure and HLA in healthy donors. Trimming took off 0 bases at V and 3 bases at J, with 6 bases between the two ends. CDR1 and CDR2 from the germline V gene are SGHRS and YFSETQ. The CDR3 has 13 amino acids. There are a few counts of this clone. The PCR had 60 Vbeta and 13 Jbeta primers. Libraries were prepared by immunoSEQ multiplex PCR; TCRdb keeps only in-frame clonotypes and omits some of them. The sample includes approximately 150,000 clones, more than 65% of them seen just once. The sequence was collected from a young man in good health and CMV-seropositive. V usage is TRBV5-1 and J usage is TRBJ2-5, with D perhaps TRBD1 (6 bases). The sequencing input was PBMCs. The CDR3 is CASSLGTEETQYF. The CDR3 DNA sequence: TGCGCCAGCAGCTTGGGGACAGAAGAGACCCAGTACTTC.